The source of this TCR beta chain is a study of blood T cell repertoires in COVID-19. Study background: The United States, Italy and Spain were the sources of the acute and convalescent COVID-19 samples.

As processed by the authors: Quantification of nucleated cells was approximated via reference gene primer amplification. TCRdb's table, derived via immunoSEQ multiplex PCR, lists solely in-frame clones and lacks some. The DNA was the basis for D and trimming; V, J and clone size are from that table. The table has around 93,000 clones, roughly four fifths seen once. Trimming cost V 4 bases and J 5 bases; bases outside gene matches: 17. The V gene's germline CDR1 is MNHEY and CDR2 SVGEGT. This CDR3 comprises 20 residues. V and J are TRBV6-2 or TRBV6-3 and TRBJ2-1; 13 positions agree with TRBD2. The source material was peripheral blood. The TCR was taken from a man between 60 and 75 years old with acute or convalescent COVID-19. The CDR3 loop is CASSSLPARLAGGLHNEQFF. CDR3 DNA sequence: TGTGCCAGCAGTTCCCTCCCAGCCCGACTAGCGGGAGGCCTCCACAATGAGCAGTTCTTC.